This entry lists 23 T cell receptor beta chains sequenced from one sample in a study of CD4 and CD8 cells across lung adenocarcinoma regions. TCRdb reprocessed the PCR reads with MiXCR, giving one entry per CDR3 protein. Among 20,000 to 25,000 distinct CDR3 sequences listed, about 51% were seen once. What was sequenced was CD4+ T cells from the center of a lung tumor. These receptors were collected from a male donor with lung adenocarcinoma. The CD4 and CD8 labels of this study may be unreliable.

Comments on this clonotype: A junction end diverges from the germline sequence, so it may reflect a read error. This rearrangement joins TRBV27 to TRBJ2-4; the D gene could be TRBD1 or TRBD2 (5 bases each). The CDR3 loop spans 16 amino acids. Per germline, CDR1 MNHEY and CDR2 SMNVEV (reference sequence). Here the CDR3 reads CASSLIGTLLKNIQYF. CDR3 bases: TGTGCCAGCAGTTTAATCGGGACGCTCCTCAAAAACATTCAGTATTTC.

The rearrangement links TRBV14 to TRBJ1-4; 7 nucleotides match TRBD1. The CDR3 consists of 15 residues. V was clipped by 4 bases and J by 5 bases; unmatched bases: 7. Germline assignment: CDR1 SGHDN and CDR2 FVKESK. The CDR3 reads CASSRLTGRNEKLFF. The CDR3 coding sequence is TGTGCCAGCAGCCGATTGACAGGGAGGAATGAAAAACTGTTTTTT.

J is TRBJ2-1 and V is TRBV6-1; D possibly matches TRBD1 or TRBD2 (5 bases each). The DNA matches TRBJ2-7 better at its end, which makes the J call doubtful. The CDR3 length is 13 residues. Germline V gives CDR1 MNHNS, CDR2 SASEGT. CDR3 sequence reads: CASKAGTSDKQYF. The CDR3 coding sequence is TGTGCCAGCAAGGCTGGGACCAGCGATAAGCAGTACTTC.

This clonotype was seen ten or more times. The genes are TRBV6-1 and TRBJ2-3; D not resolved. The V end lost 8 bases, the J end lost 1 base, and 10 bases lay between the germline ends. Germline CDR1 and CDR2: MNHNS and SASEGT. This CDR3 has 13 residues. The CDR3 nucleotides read TGTGCCAGCGCCGGCCAGGGCACAGATACGCAGTATTTT. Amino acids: CASAGQGTDTQYF.

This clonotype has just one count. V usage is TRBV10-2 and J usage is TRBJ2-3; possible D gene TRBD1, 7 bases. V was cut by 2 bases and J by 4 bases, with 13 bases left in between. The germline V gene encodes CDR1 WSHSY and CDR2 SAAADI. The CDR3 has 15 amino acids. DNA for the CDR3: TGCGCCAGCAGTGAGCGCAGGGGGGACCCAGATACGCAGTATTTT. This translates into CASSERRGDPDTQYF.

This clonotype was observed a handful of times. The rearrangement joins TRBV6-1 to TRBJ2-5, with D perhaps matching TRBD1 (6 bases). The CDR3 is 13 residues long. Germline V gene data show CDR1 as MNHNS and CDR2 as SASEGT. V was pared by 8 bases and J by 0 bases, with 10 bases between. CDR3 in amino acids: CASGGRDQETQYF. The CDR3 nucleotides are TGTGCCAGCGGGGGCCGTGACCAAGAGACCCAGTACTTC.

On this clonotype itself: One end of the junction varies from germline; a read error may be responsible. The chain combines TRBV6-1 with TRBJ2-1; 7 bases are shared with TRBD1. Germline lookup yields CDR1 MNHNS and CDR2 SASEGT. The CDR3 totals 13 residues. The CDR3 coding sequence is TGTGCCAGCAGTGAGACAGGGCTCAATGAGCAGTACTTT. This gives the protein CASSETGLNEQYF.

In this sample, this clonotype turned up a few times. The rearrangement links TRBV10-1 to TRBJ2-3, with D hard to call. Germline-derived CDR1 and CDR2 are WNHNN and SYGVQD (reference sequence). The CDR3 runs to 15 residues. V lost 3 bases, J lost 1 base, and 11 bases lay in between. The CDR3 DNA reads TGCGCCAGCAGTGAACGTCGACTTGGCACAGATACGCAGTATTTT. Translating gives CASSERRLGTDTQYF.

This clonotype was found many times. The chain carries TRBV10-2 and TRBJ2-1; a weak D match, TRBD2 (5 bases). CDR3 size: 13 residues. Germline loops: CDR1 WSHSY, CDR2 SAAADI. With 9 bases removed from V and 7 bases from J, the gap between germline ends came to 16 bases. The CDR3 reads CASSGSQLNEQFF. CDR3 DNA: TGCGCCAGTTCGGGATCTCAGTTGAATGAGCAGTTCTTC.

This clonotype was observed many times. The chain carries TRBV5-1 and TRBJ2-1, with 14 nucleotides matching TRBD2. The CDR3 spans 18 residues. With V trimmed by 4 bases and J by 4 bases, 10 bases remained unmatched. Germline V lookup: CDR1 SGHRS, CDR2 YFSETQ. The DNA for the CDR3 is TGCGCCAGCAGCGGAGGACTAGCGGGAGGCCTACTTTACAATGAGCAGTTCTTC. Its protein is CASSGGLAGGLLYNEQFF.

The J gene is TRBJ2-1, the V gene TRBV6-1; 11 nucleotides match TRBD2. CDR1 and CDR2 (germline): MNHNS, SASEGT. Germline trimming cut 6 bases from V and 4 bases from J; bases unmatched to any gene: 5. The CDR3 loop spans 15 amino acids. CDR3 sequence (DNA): TGTGCCAGCAGCCGTCTAGCGGGAGGATACAATGAGCAGTTCTTC. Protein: CASSRLAGGYNEQFF.

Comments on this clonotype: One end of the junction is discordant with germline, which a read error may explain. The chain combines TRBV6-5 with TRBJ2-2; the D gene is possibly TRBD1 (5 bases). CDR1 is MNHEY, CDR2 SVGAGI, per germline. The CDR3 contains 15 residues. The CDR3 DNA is TGTGCCAGCAGACTCCAGTCTGTAATCACAGGTGAGCTGTATTTT. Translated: CASRLQSVITGELYF.

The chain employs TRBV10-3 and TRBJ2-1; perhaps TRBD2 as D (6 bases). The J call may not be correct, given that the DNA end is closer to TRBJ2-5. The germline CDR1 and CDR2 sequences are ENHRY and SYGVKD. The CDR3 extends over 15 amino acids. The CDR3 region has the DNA TGTGCCACCACCCGGCGGGGCCGTGACCAAGAGACCCAGTACTTC. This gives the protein CATTRRGRDQETQYF.

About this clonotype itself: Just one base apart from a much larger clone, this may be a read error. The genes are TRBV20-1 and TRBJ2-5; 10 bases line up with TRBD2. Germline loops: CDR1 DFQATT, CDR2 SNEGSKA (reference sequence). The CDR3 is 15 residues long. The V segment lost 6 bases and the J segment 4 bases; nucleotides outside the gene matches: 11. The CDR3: CSAPPSGSAAETQYF. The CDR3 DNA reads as TGCAGTGCCCCTCCTAGCGGGAGCGCCGCAGAGACCCAGTACTTC.

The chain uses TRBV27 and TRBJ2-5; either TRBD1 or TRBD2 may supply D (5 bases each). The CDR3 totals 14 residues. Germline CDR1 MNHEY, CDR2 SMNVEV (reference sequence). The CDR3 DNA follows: TGTGCGGGGAGTGGGACCGGTGACCAAGAGACCCAGTACTTC. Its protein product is CAGSGTGDQETQYF.

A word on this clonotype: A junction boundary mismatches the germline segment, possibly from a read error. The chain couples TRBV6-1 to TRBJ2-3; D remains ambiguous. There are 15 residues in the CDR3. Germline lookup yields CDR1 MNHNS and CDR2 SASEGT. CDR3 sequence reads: CARGLQSVSTDTQFF. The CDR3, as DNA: TGTGCCAGGGGCCTCCAGTCCGTGAGCACAGATACGCAGTTTTTT.

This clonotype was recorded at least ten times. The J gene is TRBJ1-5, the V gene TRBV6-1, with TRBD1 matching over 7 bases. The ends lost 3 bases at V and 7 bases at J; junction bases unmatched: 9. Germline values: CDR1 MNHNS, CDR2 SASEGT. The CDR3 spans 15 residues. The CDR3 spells CASSDQGGVGQPQHF. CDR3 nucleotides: TGTGCCAGCAGTGATCAGGGGGGGGTTGGGCAGCCCCAGCATTTT.

For the CDR3, the DNA is TGTGCCAGCAGTTTATCGACCCACAGGGGGCCTGGCGGGGAGCTGTTTTTT. Protein product: CASSLSTHRGPGGELFF. The chain is built from TRBV27 and TRBJ2-2; 9 bases align to TRBD1. The CDR3 has 17 amino acids. CDR1 MNHEY and CDR2 SMNVEV come from the germline V gene (reference sequence). V lost 0 bases, J lost 7 bases, and 9 bases stayed unmatched.

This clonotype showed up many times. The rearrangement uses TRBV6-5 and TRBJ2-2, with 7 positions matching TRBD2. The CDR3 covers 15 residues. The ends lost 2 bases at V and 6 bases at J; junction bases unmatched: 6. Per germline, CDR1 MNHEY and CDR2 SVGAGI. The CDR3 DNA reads TGTGCCAGCAGTTACACCTCTAGCGGAGCCGGGGAGCTGTTTTTT. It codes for CASSYTSSGAGELFF.

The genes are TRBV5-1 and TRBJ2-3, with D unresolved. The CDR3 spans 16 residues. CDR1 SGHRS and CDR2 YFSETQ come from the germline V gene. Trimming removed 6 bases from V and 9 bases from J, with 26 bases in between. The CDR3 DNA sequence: TGCGCCAGCAATTCTCCCGGGCCGTCCGCCGAAGACACGCAGTATTTT. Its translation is CASNSPGPSAEDTQYF.

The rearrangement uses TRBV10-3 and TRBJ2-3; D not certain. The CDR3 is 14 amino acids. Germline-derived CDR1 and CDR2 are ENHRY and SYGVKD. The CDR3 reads CVGSQAVSTDTQYF. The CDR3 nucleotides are TGTGTGGGCAGCCAGGCTGTTAGCACAGATACGCAGTATTTT.

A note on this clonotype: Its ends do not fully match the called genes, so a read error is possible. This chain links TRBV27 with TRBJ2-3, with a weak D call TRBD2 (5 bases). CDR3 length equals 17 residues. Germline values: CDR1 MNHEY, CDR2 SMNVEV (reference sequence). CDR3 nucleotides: TGTGCCAGCAGTGCGGGCCGCCGGGCTTCTGGCCAAGAGACGCAGTATTTC. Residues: CASSAGRRASGQETQYF.

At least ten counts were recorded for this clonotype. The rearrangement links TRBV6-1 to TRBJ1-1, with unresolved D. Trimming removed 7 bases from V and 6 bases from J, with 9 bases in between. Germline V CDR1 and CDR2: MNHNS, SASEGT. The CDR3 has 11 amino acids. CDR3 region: CASKGPAEAFF. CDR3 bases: TGTGCCAGCAAAGGGCCCGCTGAAGCTTTCTTT.